Presented here are 18 T cell receptor beta chains from one specimen sequenced in a study of cytomegalovirus exposure and HLA in healthy donors. It was with 60 Vbeta and 13 Jbeta primers that the PCR ran. Profiling relied on immunoSEQ multiplex PCR, and the TCRdb table lists in-frame clones only, not all of them. The sample consists of about 130,000 clones, 81% of them appearing once. Sequences were obtained from PBMCs. These receptor sequences come from a man between 18 and 35 years old in good health and CMV-seropositive.

V and J are TRBV19 and TRBJ2-3; TRBD2 matches at 11 bases. V lost 3 bases to trimming and J lost 2 bases; unmatched junction nucleotides: 1. The germline V gene has CDR1 LNHDA and CDR2 SQIVND (reference sequence). The CDR3 extends over 15 amino acids. Here the CDR3 reads CASSMTSGATDTQYF. DNA for the CDR3: TGTGCCAGTAGTATGACTAGCGGGGCCACAGATACGCAGTATTTT.

The chain is built from TRBV19 and TRBJ1-5; D remains unclear. V was cut by 6 bases and J by 0 bases, with 18 bases left in between. This CDR3 region has 17 residues. Germline V lookup: CDR1 LNHDA, CDR2 SQIVND (reference sequence). In DNA form, the CDR3 reads TGTGCCAGTAGACCCGGAGTCCTGTCTGGTAGCAATCAGCCCCAGCATTTT. It translates to CASRPGVLSGSNQPQHF.

The gene calls are TRBV23-1 and TRBJ2-5; possibly TRBD2 for D (5 bases). TRBV23-1 has ORF status, its function being uncertain. With 4 bases removed from V and 2 bases from J, the gap between germline ends came to 14 bases. This CDR3 region has 15 residues. In DNA, the CDR3 is TGCGCCAGCAGTCTCCTCGGACTGCAACAAGAGACCCAGTACTTC. Its translation is CASSLLGLQQETQYF.

The rearrangement joins TRBV15 to TRBJ2-3, with TRBD1 matching over 7 bases. This CDR3 has 13 residues. Germline V lookup: CDR1 LNHNV, CDR2 YYDKDF (reference sequence). With 2 bases clipped from V and 11 bases from J, the junction kept 7 bases outside the gene matches. DNA of the CDR3: TGTGCCACCAGCAGAAGCCGGGACAGTGAGCAGTATTTT. This gives the protein CATSRSRDSEQYF.

This clone appeared once. At one of its ends the junction is not consistent with the germline gene, which may arise from a read error. This same CDR3 is encoded by further DNA sequences in the sample. The chain carries TRBV27 and TRBJ1-6; no firm D call. This CDR3 comprises 16 residues. The germline gives CDR1 MNHEY, CDR2 SMNVEV (reference sequence). This CDR3 reads CASRRSRRLDNSPLHF. The CDR3 coding sequence is TGTGCCAGCAGGAGGAGTCGTCGCCTAGATAATTCGCCCCTCCACTTT.

V and J are TRBV7-2 and TRBJ1-2; 12 bases fit TRBD1. Germline trimming cut 1 base from V and 3 bases from J; bases unmatched to any gene: 6. The CDR3 extends over 17 amino acids. Germline loops: CDR1 SGHTA, CDR2 FQGNSA. DNA of the CDR3: TGTGCCAGCAGCTTAGAAATGGGACAGGGGGCTTACTATGGCTACACCTTC. It encodes CASSLEMGQGAYYGYTF.

This clone was counted a single time. V is TRBV2 and J is TRBJ1-6; D not resolved. This CDR3 has 17 amino acids. V was clipped by 5 bases and J by 7 bases, with 21 bases between them. The germline V gene has CDR1 SNHLY and CDR2 FYNNEI. The CDR3 loop reads CASSTPEGETLNSPLHF. In nucleotides, the CDR3 is TGTGCCAGCAGTACCCCCGAGGGCGAGACCCTAAATTCACCCCTCCACTTT.

V usage is TRBV15 and J usage is TRBJ1-1; D is uncertain. CDR1 and CDR2 from the germline V gene are LNHNV and YYDKDF (reference sequence). V was clipped by 0 bases and J by 4 bases, with 9 bases between them. There are 14 residues in the CDR3. The CDR3 nucleotides read TGTGCCACCAGCAGAGAGGCTTCTGCCACTGAAGCTTTCTTT. Protein: CATSREASATEAFF.

J is TRBJ2-7 and V is TRBV11-2; the D gene is possibly TRBD2 (5 bases). Germline CDR1 and CDR2: SGHAT and FQNNGV. With 2 bases removed from V and 1 base from J, the gap between germline ends came to 12 bases. This CDR3 contains 15 residues. The CDR3 loop reads CASSLLAGFSYEQYF. CDR3 nucleotides: TGTGCCAGCAGCTTACTAGCCGGGTTTTCCTACGAGCAGTACTTC.

The V and J genes are TRBV29-1 and TRBJ2-7; 7 nucleotides match TRBD2. This CDR3 is built from 14 residues. Losses at the gene ends were 6 bases for V and 1 base for J; bases not matched to a gene: 9. Germline loops: CDR1 SQVTM, CDR2 ANQGSEA. The DNA for the CDR3 is TGCAGCGTCATGGGGGGGGAGTGGTCCTACGAGCAGTACTTC. It codes for CSVMGGEWSYEQYF.

Concerning this clone itself: The junction shows a germline mismatch at one end, possibly a read error. The rearrangement joins TRBV7-9 to TRBJ1-1, with D possibly being TRBD1 (6 bases). The length of the CDR3 is 14 residues. CDR1 and CDR2 (germline): SEHNR, FQNEAQ (reference sequence). The CDR3 DNA reads TGTTCCAGCAGCTTATGGGGGCCGAACACTGAAGCTTTCTTT. It codes for CSSSLWGPNTEAFF.

This chain connects TRBV5-1 to TRBJ2-2, with 11 bases aligning to TRBD1. This CDR3 spans 17 amino acids. Germline assignment: CDR1 SGHRS and CDR2 YFSETQ. After removal of 4 bases from V and 1 base from J, the junction contained 6 bases not matched to a gene. CDR3 nucleotides: TGCGCCAGCAGCAGGCGGACAGGGGGCATGAACACCGGGGAGCTGTTTTTT. This sequence encodes CASSRRTGGMNTGELFF.

A note on this clone: At one of its ends the junction is not consistent with the germline gene, which may arise from a read error. The chain recombines TRBV19 with TRBJ2-7; D unresolved. The germline V gene encodes CDR1 LNHDA and CDR2 SQIVND (reference sequence). The CDR3 consists of 11 residues. The CDR3 sequence is CASSMGYEQYF. CDR3 nucleotides: TGTGCCAGTAGTATGGGCTACGAGCAGTACTTT. Variable domain in full (rest from reference TRBV19 and TRBJ2-7): DGGITQSPKYLFRKEGQNVTLSCEQNLNHDAMYWYRQDPGQGLRLIYYSQIVNDFQKGDIAEGYSVSREKKESFPLTVTSAQKNPTAFYLCASSMGYEQYFGPGTRLTVT.

The CDR3 protein is CASRIHKNTEAFF. The DNA for the CDR3 is TGTGCCAGCAGGATACATAAGAACACTGAAGCTTTCTTT. J is TRBJ1-1 and V is TRBV27, with unresolved D. Deletions cut 6 bases from V and 1 base from J, with 9 bases between. CDR3 length: 13 amino acids. Germline CDR1 and CDR2: MNHEY and SMNVEV (reference sequence).

The chain employs TRBV13 and TRBJ2-7; TRBD2 agrees at 7 bases. Germline lookup yields CDR1 PRHDT and CDR2 FYEKMQ (reference sequence). The CDR3 extends over 14 amino acids. The V and J ends lost 4 bases and 7 bases, in that order; junction bases with no gene match: 10. The CDR3 protein is CASSYRSVGGEQYF. As DNA, the CDR3 is TGTGCCAGCAGCTACCGGAGTGTGGGGGGGGAGCAGTACTTC. The complete variable domain, with remaining parts taken from reference TRBV13 and TRBJ2-7, reads AAGVIQSPRHLIKEKRETATLKCYPIPRHDTVYWYQQGPGQDPQFLISFYEKMQSDKGSIPDRFSAQQFSDYHSELNMSSLELGDSALYFCASSYRSVGGEQYFGPGTRLTVT.

This chain uses TRBV5-4 with TRBJ2-6; D remains unclear. The V end was cut by 0 bases, the J end by 3 bases, with 13 bases between. This CDR3 has 17 residues. Germline V lookup: CDR1 SGHNT, CDR2 YYREEE (reference sequence). The CDR3 DNA reads TGTGCCAGCAGCTTGGATCCGGCAGGCTATGGGGCCAACGTCCTGACTTTC. Protein sequence: CASSLDPAGYGANVLTF.

The chain joins TRBV5-6 to TRBJ2-5; 7 positions match TRBD2. Germline values: CDR1 SGHDT, CDR2 YYEEEE. The length of the CDR3 is 19 residues. Unmatched junction bases numbered 21, after V lost 6 bases and J lost 1 base. Here the CDR3 reads CASINLDVGREILQETQYF. The CDR3 DNA reads as TGTGCCAGCATAAATCTCGATGTCGGGCGGGAGATCCTCCAAGAGACCCAGTACTTC.

This chain joins TRBV5-1 and TRBJ2-5; 9 bases match TRBD1. J lost 5 bases, V lost 2 bases, and 19 bases had no gene match. The CDR3 extends over 19 amino acids. Germline V gene sequence: CDR1 SGHRS, CDR2 YFSETQ. The CDR3 DNA is TGCGCCAGCAGCTTAAGGGACAGGGATCGGGTAGTGGGGCAGGAGACCCAGTACTTC. Protein sequence: CASSLRDRDRVVGQETQYF.